Below, one TCR beta chain is given with its context. Antigen specificity is unknown. These data belong to a study of T cell responses to AZD1222 COVID-19 vaccine. Whole-study results and caveats: Increased Spike-specific TCR breadth and depth were observed after two AZD1222 doses. Per reports, nearly half of all spike-specific TCRs target regions that are unmutated in variants. Just a handful of AZD1222 recipients were seropositive at baseline.

Assay: immunoSEQ multiplex PCR; the TCRdb copy retains only in-frame clones and omits some. The sample includes 85,000 to 100,000 clones, about 89% of them seen just once. V lost 1 base and J lost 11, with 11 bases in between. The CDR3 sequence is 11 residues long. Germline CDR1 is SQVTM and CDR2 is ANQGSEA. This sequence originates from an adult who received the AZD1222 COVID-19 vaccine. The V gene is TRBV29-1, the J gene TRBJ1-1; weak D call: TRBD1 (5 bases). Source: peripheral blood, taken 28 days after the second AZD1222 dose. CDR3 DNA sequence: TGCAGCGTTGAAGGGGGGTTGGGCGCTTTCTTT. Its translation is CSVEGGLGAFF.